The subject of this entry is one T cell receptor beta chain. Its target is not known. A universal primer site arose from template switching, and cDNA bore unique molecular identifiers. TCRdb redid the calling of the 5' RACE reads with MiXCR, one entry per CDR3 protein. This sample has under 900,000 distinct CDR3 sequences, with more than 9% found just once. The CDR3 consists of 17 residues. CDR1 and CDR2 from the germline V gene are KGHSH and LQKENI. After removal of 3 bases from V and 4 bases from J, the junction contained 7 bases not matched to a gene. The data originate from a study of identical twins. Overall study results and limits: Clonotypes of the beta chain that were abundant in cord blood carried fewer insertions (memory repertoires showed none). The models gave estimates that fell short of the out-of-frame TCR alpha sharing seen in monozygotic twins.

This sample also appeared in a second study, on yellow fever vaccine responses in identical twins. Per that paper: It has been reported that, in twins, the vaccine T cell response seemed partly convergent and partly personalized.

The sequencing input was PBMCs. The receptor was derived from a woman between 18 and 30 years old in good health. This sequence joins TRBV18 and TRBJ2-6; 9 bases fit TRBD1. This CDR3 reads CASSPGQGRTGANVLTF. The CDR3 coding sequence is TGTGCCAGCTCACCCGGACAGGGGAGGACAGGGGCCAACGTCCTGACTTTC.